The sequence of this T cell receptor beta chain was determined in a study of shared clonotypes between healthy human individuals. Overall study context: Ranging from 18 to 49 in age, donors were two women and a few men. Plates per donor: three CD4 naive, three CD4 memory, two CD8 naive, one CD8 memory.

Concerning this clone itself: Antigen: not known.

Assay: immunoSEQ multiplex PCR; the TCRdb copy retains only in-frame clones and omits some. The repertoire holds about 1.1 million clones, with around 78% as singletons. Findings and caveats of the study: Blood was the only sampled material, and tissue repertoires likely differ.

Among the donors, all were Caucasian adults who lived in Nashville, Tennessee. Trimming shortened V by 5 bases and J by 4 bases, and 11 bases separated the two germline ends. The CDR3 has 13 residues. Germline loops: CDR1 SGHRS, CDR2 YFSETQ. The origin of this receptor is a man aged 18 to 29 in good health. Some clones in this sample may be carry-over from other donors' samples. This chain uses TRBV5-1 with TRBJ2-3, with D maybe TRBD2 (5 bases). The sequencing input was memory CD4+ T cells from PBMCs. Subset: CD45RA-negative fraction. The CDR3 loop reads CASRGSWADTQYF. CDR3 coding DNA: TGCGCCAGCAGAGGGAGTTGGGCAGATACGCAGTATTTT.